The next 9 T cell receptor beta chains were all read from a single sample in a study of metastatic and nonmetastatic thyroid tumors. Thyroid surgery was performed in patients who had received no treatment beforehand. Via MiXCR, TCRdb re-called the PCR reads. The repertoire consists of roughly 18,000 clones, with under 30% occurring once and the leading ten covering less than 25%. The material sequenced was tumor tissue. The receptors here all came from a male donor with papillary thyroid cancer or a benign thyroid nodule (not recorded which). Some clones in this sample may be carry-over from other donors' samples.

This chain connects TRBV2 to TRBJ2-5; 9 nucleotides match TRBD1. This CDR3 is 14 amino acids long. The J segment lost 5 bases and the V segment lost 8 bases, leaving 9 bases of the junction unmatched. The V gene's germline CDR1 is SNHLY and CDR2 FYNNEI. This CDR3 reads CASQLQGALETQYF. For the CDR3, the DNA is TGTGCCAGCCAGCTACAGGGGGCGTTGGAGACCCAGTACTTC.

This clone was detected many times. DNA for the CDR3: TGTGCCAGCAGCCAACGTGCGGGAGGGGGGTATGGAACTGAAGCTTTCTTT. It specifies CASSQRAGGGYGTEAFF. This chain links TRBV4-2 with TRBJ1-1; the D gene is possibly TRBD1 (6 bases). V was trimmed by 2 bases and J by 5 bases, leaving 21 bases between them. CDR1 LGHNA and CDR2 YNFKEQ come from the germline V gene. The CDR3 covers 17 residues.

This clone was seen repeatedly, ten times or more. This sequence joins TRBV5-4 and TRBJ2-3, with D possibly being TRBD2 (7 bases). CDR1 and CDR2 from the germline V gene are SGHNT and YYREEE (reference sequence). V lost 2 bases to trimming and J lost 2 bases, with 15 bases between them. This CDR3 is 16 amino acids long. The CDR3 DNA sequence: TGTGCCAGCAGCTTTGCGAGGGGGGGTGACACAGATACGCAGTATTTT. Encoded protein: CASSFARGGDTDTQYF.

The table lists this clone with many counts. The CDR3 spells CASNYDRAGEFF. DNA of the CDR3: TGTGCCAGCAATTACGACAGGGCTGGGGAGTTCTTC. This chain connects TRBV2 to TRBJ2-1, with 7 bases that match TRBD1. Germline loops: CDR1 SNHLY, CDR2 FYNNEI. V lost 7 bases, J lost 14 bases, and 11 bases stayed unmatched. The length of the CDR3 is 12 residues.

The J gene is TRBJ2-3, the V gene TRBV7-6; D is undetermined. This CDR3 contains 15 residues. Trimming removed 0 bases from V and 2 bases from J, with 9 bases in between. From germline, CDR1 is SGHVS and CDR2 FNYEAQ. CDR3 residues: CASSLAGSSTDTQYF. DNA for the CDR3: TGTGCCAGCAGCTTAGCGGGCAGCTCCACAGATACGCAGTATTTT.

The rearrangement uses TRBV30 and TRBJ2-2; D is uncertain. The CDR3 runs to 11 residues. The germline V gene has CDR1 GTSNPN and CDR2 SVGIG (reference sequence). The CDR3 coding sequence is TGTGGAAGGGTTTCATCCGGGGAGCTGTTTTTT. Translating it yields CGRVSSGELFF.

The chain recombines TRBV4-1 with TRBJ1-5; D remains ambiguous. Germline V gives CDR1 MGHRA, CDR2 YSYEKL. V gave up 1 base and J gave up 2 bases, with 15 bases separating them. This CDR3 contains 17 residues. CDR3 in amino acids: CASSQVSGSWGNQPQHF. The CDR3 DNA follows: TGCGCCAGCAGCCAAGTATCGGGGAGTTGGGGCAATCAGCCCCAGCATTTT.

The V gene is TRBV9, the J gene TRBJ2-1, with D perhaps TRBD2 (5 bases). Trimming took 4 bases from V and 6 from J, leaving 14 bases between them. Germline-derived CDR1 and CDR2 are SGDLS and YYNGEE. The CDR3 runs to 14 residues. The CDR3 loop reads CASSSAEGLNEQFF. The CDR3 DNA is TGTGCCAGCAGCTCCGCCGAGGGCCTCAATGAGCAGTTCTTC.

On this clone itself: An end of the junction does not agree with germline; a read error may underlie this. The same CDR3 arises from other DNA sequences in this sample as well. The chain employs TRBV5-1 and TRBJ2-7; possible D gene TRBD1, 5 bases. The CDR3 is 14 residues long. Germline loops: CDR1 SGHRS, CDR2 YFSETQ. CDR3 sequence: CASSLEGAAYEQYF. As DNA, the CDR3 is TGTGCCAGCAGCTTGGAAGGGGCCGCCTACGAGCAGTACTTC.